This is a list of T cell receptor beta chains from one sample in a study of Ad26.COV2.S vaccination and SARS-CoV-2 variants. Sequencing was performed with immunoSEQ multiplex PCR; in TCRdb, only in-frame clones are kept and a portion is missing. Among about 420,000 clones, 70% to 90% were seen once, and the ten largest hold approximately 4%. The sample was peripheral blood, taken in a trial of Ad26.COV2.S vaccine versus placebo. These receptors were taken from a person aged 18-60 years who received the Ad26.COV2.S COVID-19 vaccine or a placebo. The CDR3 runs from the conserved cysteine through the conserved F or W. Fields, in order: clone size, J gene, D gene, V gene, CDR3 DNA, CDR3 protein. D genes are given only for firm matches. Clone sizes are given selectively: once, few, many, or a class where the clone is expanded.

once | TRBJ2-1 | - | TRBV5-1 | TGCGCCAGCAGCTTGGGAGGGACCGAACGCAATGAGCAGTTCTTC | CASSLGGTERNEQFF
- | TRBJ1-5 | - | TRBV4-1 | TGCGCCAGCAGCCGCTCGCAGGGAGTAGGGAATCAGCCCCAGCATTTT | CASSRSQGVGNQPQHF
- | TRBJ1-5 | TRBD1 | TRBV28 | TGTGCCAGCGCAGGGGGGAGTCAGCCCCAGCATTTT | CASAGGSQPQHF
- | TRBJ2-7 | - | TRBV7-9 | TGTGCCAGCAGCTCACTGGCAGGGGTCACCTACGAGCAGTACTTC | CASSSLAGVTYEQYF
- | TRBJ1-2 | TRBD1 | TRBV13 | TGTGCCAGCAGCCTTCTGTTCGGACAGGGGGTAACTAACTATGGCTACACCTTC | CASSLLFGQGVTNYGYTF
once | TRBJ2-5 | - | TRBV25-1 | TGTGCCAGCACCCCCTTCATGGAGACCCAGTACTTC | CASTPFMETQYF
- | TRBJ1-2 | TRBD1 | TRBV7-9 | TGTGCCAGCAGCTACGACAGGGTTGGCTATGGCTACACCTTC | CASSYDRVGYGYTF
- | TRBJ1-3 | - | TRBV6-2/TRBV6-3 | TGTGCCAGCAGTTACGGACCACTGAACACCATATATTTT | CASSYGPLNTIYF
- | TRBJ1-2 | - | TRBV9 | TGTGCCAGCAGCGTAGGAGCAGGGGTGGGCTATGGCTACACCTTC | CASSVGAGVGYGYTF
once | TRBJ2-7 | TRBD1 | TRBV5-4 | TGTGCCAGCAGCAGAGGACAGGGGGGGTACGAGCAGTACTTC | CASSRGQGGYEQYF
- | TRBJ2-3 | - | TRBV12-3/TRBV12-4 | TGTGCCAGCTCCCTTGGGAGCACAGATACGCAGTATTTT | CASSLGSTDTQYF
- | TRBJ1-1 | - | TRBV2 | TGTGCCAGCAGTCTGGACAGTAACACTGAAGCTTTCTTT | CASSLDSNTEAFF
- | TRBJ2-1 | TRBD2 | TRBV3-1/TRBV3-2 | TGTGCCAGCAGCCCGACCCGACTAGCGGGGGGGCTGTACAATGAGCAGTTCTTC | CASSPTRLAGGLYNEQFF
- | TRBJ2-3 | TRBD2 | TRBV2 | TGTGCCAGCAGTGTTAGCGGGGGGGGAGATACGCAGTATTTT | CASSVSGGGDTQYF
- | TRBJ2-1 | - | TRBV27 | TGTGCCAGCAGTTTTGGTGGACCAAACGCCTACAATGAGCAGTTCTTC | CASSFGGPNAYNEQFF
- | TRBJ2-3 | TRBD2 | TRBV24-1 | TGTGCCACCAGTGATAGCGGGGGGTCCACAGATACGCAGTATTTT | CATSDSGGSTDTQYF
- | TRBJ2-7 | - | TRBV29-1 | TGCAGCGTTGGGCCTTCGTTATACGAGCAGTACTTC | CSVGPSLYEQYF
once | TRBJ2-2 | - | TRBV2 | TGTGCCAGCAGACAGGGTTTTATAAACACCGGGGAGCTGTTTTTT | CASRQGFINTGELFF
- | TRBJ2-7 | TRBD1 | TRBV27 | TGTGCCAGCAGTATCCCCGGACAGGATTTTCACGAGCAGTACTTC | CASSIPGQDFHEQYF
- | TRBJ1-2 | - | TRBV5-6 | TGTGCCAGCAGCCACGACAGGTTCTATGGCTACACCTTC | CASSHDRFYGYTF
- | TRBJ2-2 | - | TRBV9 | TGTGCCAGCAGCGTAGGTCAGGGTACCGGGGAGCTGTTTTTT | CASSVGQGTGELFF
- | TRBJ1-2 | - | TRBV7-2 | TGTGCCAGCAGCTTAGAACCGTTGGGGACCGACAGTCATTTC | CASSLEPLGTDSHF
- | TRBJ1-1 | - | TRBV29-1 | TGCAGCGTTTTGAGGAACACTGAAGCTTTCTTT | CSVLRNTEAFF
- | TRBJ2-1 | - | TRBV5-1 | TGCGCCAGCAGTCGAGGGCCCGGGGATGAGCAGTTCTTC | CASSRGPGDEQFF
- | TRBJ2-3 | TRBD2 | TRBV6-5 | TGTGCCAGCAGTTACGGGACTAGCAAGACGGCAGATACGCAGTATTTT | CASSYGTSKTADTQYF
- | TRBJ2-7 | - | TRBV6-6 | TGTGCCAGCAGCCCAAACGCACAGGGATCCGAGCAGTACTTC | CASSPNAQGSEQYF
- | TRBJ2-1 | - | TRBV5-4 | TGTGCCAGCAGCTTGTTAGCGGCTGAGCAGTTCTTC | CASSLLAAEQFF
few | TRBJ1-1 | - | TRBV7-3 | TGTGCCAGCAGCTCGGGAGGGGAGGGCACTGAAGCTTTCTTT | CASSSGGEGTEAFF
- | TRBJ2-3 | TRBD2 | TRBV29-1 | TGCAGCGTTGTTGCGGGGGGGCACACAGATACGCAGTATTTT | CSVVAGGHTDTQYF
- | TRBJ2-1 | TRBD2 | TRBV18 | TGTGCCAGCTCACCTCGGACTAGCGGGGCCTCCAATGAGCAGTTCTTC | CASSPRTSGASNEQFF
once | TRBJ1-2 | - | TRBV6-2/TRBV6-3 | TGTGCCAGCAGTGACTATGCGGATGGCTACACCTTC | CASSDYADGYTF
- | TRBJ1-1 | - | TRBV7-3 | TGTGCCAGCAGCTTAACGGGCGGGCCGGGCACTGAAGCTTTCTTT | CASSLTGGPGTEAFF
few | TRBJ1-4 | - | TRBV29-1 | TGCAGCGTTATTTTGGGGGGTTTGACTAATGAAAAACTGTTTTTT | CSVILGGLTNEKLFF
once | TRBJ1-2 | - | TRBV6-1 | TGTGCCAGCAGTGAATCTGGCAGGTTGGGCTATGGCTACACCTTC | CASSESGRLGYGYTF
- | TRBJ2-4 | TRBD2 | TRBV15 | TGTGCCACCAGCAGAGCGGGGGGGCCCCAAAACATTCAGTACTTC | CATSRAGGPQNIQYF
- | TRBJ1-6 | - | TRBV2 | TGTGCCAGCAGTGTTCCGGATAGCTCCTATAATTCACCCCTCCACTTT | CASSVPDSSYNSPLHF
- | TRBJ1-5 | - | TRBV5-4 | TGTGCCAGCAGCCAGTCTGGGGGAATTAATCAGCCCCAGCATTTT | CASSQSGGINQPQHF
once | TRBJ2-7 | - | TRBV27 | TGTGCCAGCAGTTTATCGGGGGACTACGAGCAGTACTTC | CASSLSGDYEQYF
- | TRBJ2-3 | - | TRBV5-4 | TGTGCCAGCAGCACCTGGGGGGATACGCAGTATTTT | CASSTWGDTQYF
- | TRBJ1-3 | - | TRBV4-1 | TGCGCCAGCAGCCAAGACAGGGGCGCCGGAAACACCATATATTTT | CASSQDRGAGNTIYF
- | TRBJ1-2 | TRBD1 | TRBV30 | TGTGCCTGGAGTGTTCAGGGGGCGGGCGGCTACACCTTC | CAWSVQGAGGYTF
- | TRBJ1-6 | - | TRBV6-6 | TGTGCCAGCAGTTACTCGATACGAACAGCCAATTCACCCCTCCACTTT | CASSYSIRTANSPLHF
- | TRBJ1-1 | - | TRBV7-7 | TGTGCCATAACAGGGCCGGACACTGAAGCTTTCTTT | CAITGPDTEAFF
- | TRBJ2-5 | TRBD2 | TRBV5-1 | TGCGCCAGCAGCTTGGAACTAGCGATAGGGGAGACCCAGTACTTC | CASSLELAIGETQYF
- | TRBJ1-5 | TRBD1 | TRBV28 | TGTGCCAGCAGTTTCCGGGACAGGGGTTTCGGTCAGCCCCAGCATTTT | CASSFRDRGFGQPQHF
- | TRBJ1-1 | TRBD1 | TRBV5-1 | TGCGCCAGCTCGCGACAGGGAGGGCAGAACACTGAAGCTTTCTTT | CASSRQGGQNTEAFF